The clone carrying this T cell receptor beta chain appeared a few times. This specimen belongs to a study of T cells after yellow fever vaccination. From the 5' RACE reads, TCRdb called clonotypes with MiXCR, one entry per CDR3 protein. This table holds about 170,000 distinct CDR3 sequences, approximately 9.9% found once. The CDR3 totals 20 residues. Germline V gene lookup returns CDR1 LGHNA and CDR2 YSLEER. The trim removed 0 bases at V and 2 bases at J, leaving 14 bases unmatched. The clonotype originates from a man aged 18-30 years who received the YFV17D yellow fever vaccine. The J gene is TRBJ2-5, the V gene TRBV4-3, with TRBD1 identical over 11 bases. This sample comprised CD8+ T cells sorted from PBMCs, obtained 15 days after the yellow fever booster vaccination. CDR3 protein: CASSQDLSGQGAMGQETQYF. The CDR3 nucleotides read TGCGCCAGCAGCCAAGATCTATCCGGACAGGGGGCGATGGGGCAAGAGACCCAGTACTTC.